What follows describes a single TCR beta chain. The antigen remains undetermined. Template switching added a universal primer site; cDNA carried unique molecular identifiers. TCRdb reprocessed the 5' RACE reads via MiXCR and lists one record per CDR3 protein. The data hold around 1.7 million distinct CDR3 sequences, with around a third observed a single time. With no exceptions, donors were healthy Caucasians. The CDR3 runs 15 residues. Per the germline V gene, CDR1 is SQVTM and CDR2 is ANQGSEA. The ends were cut back, 1 base at V and 4 bases at J, with 14 bases in the middle. The record originates from a study of identical twins. The study, taken as a whole, reports: Where beta out-of-frame sequences were concerned, excess twin sharing was weaker. Possibly, invariant MAIT and iNKT cells partly confounded zero-insertion analyses.

The chain couples TRBV29-1 to TRBJ2-1, with D perhaps TRBD2 (5 bases). Sample: cord blood. The sequence was collected from a newborn girl in good health. The CDR3 DNA is TGCAGCGTTGAAGGTGCGAGCGGAACTTACAATGAGCAGTTCTTC. As protein: CSVEGASGTYNEQFF.